Listed below are T cell receptor beta chains from one sample, sequenced in a study of T cells expressing NK-cell markers. TCRdb re-called the 5' RACE reads and catalogs CDR3 proteins one per entry, DNA excluded. The table counts approximately 550,000 distinct CDR3 sequences; under 4.5% lies in the top ten. Material for sequencing was blood T cells: a sorted CD56 or NKG2C T cell subset, CD4+ or CD8+ T cells, or bulk PBMC T cells (not recorded which). The source is a man aged 18 to 30 in good health. Each CDR3 is given with its conserved first and last residue.

j_gene	v_gene	CDR3aa
TRBJ2-7	TRBV6-5	CASSSVGRDDHYEQYF
TRBJ1-5	TRBV7-2	CASSLVGTGGNQPQHF
TRBJ1-2	TRBV29-1	CSVEGGAGYGYTF
TRBJ1-1	TRBV29-1	CSVLGTVRGNTEAFF
TRBJ2-1	TRBV4-3	CASSQAPSDEQFF
TRBJ2-1	TRBV27	CASSLFRGRGLNEQFF
TRBJ2-1	TRBV10-3	CAISESPGLNNEQFF
TRBJ1-2	TRBV5-1	CASSSIGGYTF
TRBJ1-2	TRBV6-5	CASSYASQTNYGYTF
TRBJ2-1	TRBV20-1	CSARTVASYNEQFF
TRBJ2-1	TRBV7-9	CASSPPPGGDNEQFF
TRBJ2-1	TRBV12-3/TRBV12-4	CASSLTPPGDEQFF
TRBJ2-5	TRBV6-1	CASRPRWTSGREETQYF
TRBJ2-1	TRBV20-1	CSAIGGLAGGGGYNEQFF
TRBJ2-3	TRBV25-1	CASSEWGGSDTQYF
TRBJ2-7	TRBV18	CASSPQEFGEQYF
TRBJ2-6	TRBV6-2/TRBV6-3	CASRTRTDNSGANVLTF
TRBJ2-7	TRBV12-3/TRBV12-4	CASRGTGGNEQYF
TRBJ2-7	TRBV6-1	CASTLVAGNSYEQYF
TRBJ2-7	TRBV7-3	CASSDQGGQYF
TRBJ2-7	TRBV7-2	CASSLHRQGPYEQYF
TRBJ1-4	TRBV5-1	CASSIRPATNEKLFF
TRBJ2-1	TRBV12-3/TRBV12-4	CASSWGGPDEQFF
TRBJ2-5	TRBV21-1	CASKDHRAQETQYF
TRBJ2-1	TRBV9	CASTLRPAGGSEQFF
TRBJ1-5	TRBV7-2	CASSFLGGIQPQHF
TRBJ2-3	TRBV12-3/TRBV12-4	CASTPFRLAGVDTQYF
TRBJ2-5	TRBV7-2	CASSLTGAETQYF
TRBJ2-1	TRBV20-1	CSATGLAGTVRNEQFF
TRBJ1-1	TRBV4-2	CASSQGDRASNTEAFF
TRBJ1-5	TRBV12-3/TRBV12-4	CASSTTDSETPQHF
TRBJ2-1	TRBV6-2/TRBV6-3	CASSGSTSGRQFF
TRBJ2-1	TRBV10-3	CAITDSGAGVYNEQFF
TRBJ2-3	TRBV5-1	CASSPDGVVTQYF
TRBJ1-4	TRBV5-5	CASNSHSGPWNEKLFF
TRBJ2-1	TRBV12-3/TRBV12-4	CASSSEGVHEQFF
TRBJ2-7	TRBV5-6	CASSAEPWRGPDYEQYF
TRBJ2-1	TRBV4-1	CASSPLGLAGQFF
TRBJ1-2	TRBV7-9	CVVTGAGGYTF
TRBJ2-5	TRBV5-1	CASSLGSVGRLSAGETQYF
TRBJ2-7	TRBV27	CASSPRRGRNYEQYF
TRBJ2-2	TRBV29-1	CSVIATSTGELFF
TRBJ2-7	TRBV27	CASSPVGTRSEQYF
TRBJ2-5	TRBV20-1	CSATDRDPSTETQYF
TRBJ1-1	TRBV4-3	CASSQDSQGGTEAFF
TRBJ1-2	TRBV2	CASRVRQGPGYTF
TRBJ1-5	TRBV29-1	CSVKTGINQPQHF
TRBJ1-6	TRBV7-2	CASSTRTGEGGSPLHF
TRBJ2-2	TRBV27	CASSLLGRINTGELFF
TRBJ2-2	TRBV12-3/TRBV12-4	CASSLLGSSGELFF
TRBJ2-1	TRBV5-8	CASSPDRGHYNEQFF